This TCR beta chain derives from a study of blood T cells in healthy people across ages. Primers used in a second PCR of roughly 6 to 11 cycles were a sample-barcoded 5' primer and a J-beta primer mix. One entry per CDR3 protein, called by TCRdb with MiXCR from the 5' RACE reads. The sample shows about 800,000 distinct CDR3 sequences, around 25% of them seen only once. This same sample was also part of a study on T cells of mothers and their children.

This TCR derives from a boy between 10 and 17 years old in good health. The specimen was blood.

The CDR3 region has the DNA TGTGCCAGCAGCTCGGGACTAGCGGGGGGTCCCTCCTACAATGAGCAGTTCTTC. This translates into CASSSGLAGGPSYNEQFF. The gene calls are TRBV7-9 and TRBJ2-1; 15 bases line up with TRBD2. V lost 4 bases, J lost 0 bases, and 4 bases stayed unmatched. Germline CDR1 reads SEHNR; CDR2 reads FQNEAQ (reference sequence). The CDR3 consists of 18 residues. Full variable domain (outside the CDR3, taken from reference TRBV7-9 and TRBJ2-1): DTGVSQNPRHKITKRGQNVTFRCDPISEHNRLYWYRQTLGQGPEFLTYFQNEAQLEKSRLLSDRFSAERPKGSFSTLEIQRTEQGDSAMYLCASSSGLAGGPSYNEQFFGPGTRLTVL.